This T cell receptor (beta chain) comes out of a study of cytomegalovirus exposure and HLA in healthy donors. Points from the study as a whole: A later analysis reportedly identified an Asian-associated ancestry cluster as carrying fewer N-insertions than the roughly 700-donor mean. Among the sequence variants, a highly shared cluster was likely an artifact of sequencing.

Researchers ran the PCR with 60 Vbeta and 13 Jbeta primers. Sequencing was performed with immunoSEQ multiplex PCR; in TCRdb, only in-frame clones are kept and a portion is missing. The sample lists roughly 150,000 clones; about 80% were seen once. Donors counted as nominally healthy when sampled, yet unrecorded immune exposures were likely. Comment on this clone: Antigen unknown.

After removal of 5 bases from V and 2 bases from J, the junction contained 5 bases not matched to a gene. Germline assignment: CDR1 SGHAT and CDR2 FQNNGV. The CDR3 has 14 amino acids. The sequencing input was PBMCs. The sequence came from a woman aged 40 to 50 in good health and CMV-seropositive. This chain joins TRBV11-2 and TRBJ2-5; 7 bases fit TRBD2. The DNA for the CDR3 is TGTGCCAGCAGCCCTCTAGCGGTGCAAGAGACCCAGTACTTC. It translates to CASSPLAVQETQYF.